This T cell receptor beta chain was sequenced in a study of T cells in Graves' hyperthyroidism and ophthalmopathy. Broader study findings: Most clonotypes that expanded in the thyroid above 0.001 also showed up in blood.

TCR beta CDR3 regions were amplified from RNA. The study used the HTBI primer set for a first-round RT-PCR of the TCR CDR3. TCRdb ran MiXCR on the multiplex PCR reads and lists one entry per CDR3 protein. The sample lists about 570,000 distinct CDR3 sequences; 14% were seen once. Patients showing uncontrolled infection, other autoimmune disease, pregnancy or lactation were ineligible. Diagnosing involved the use of clinical symptoms, serum thyroxine and TRAb, thyroid ultrasound and orbital computed tomography. This CDR3 is 17 amino acids long. Germline values: CDR1 KGHDR, CDR2 SFDVKD. V was shortened by 2 bases and J by 4 bases, with 16 bases between the two germline ends. Points on this clonotype: Its matching antigen is unknown.

Sequenced input: blood. This TCR derives from a woman aged 40 to 55 with Graves' hyperthyroidism. The rearrangement links TRBV24-1 to TRBJ1-4; D possibly corresponds to TRBD1 (5 bases). The CDR3 nucleotides read TGTGCCACCAGTGATTCCCGGCAGGTGGGGGGTAATGAAAAACTGTTTTTT. It is translated as CATSDSRQVGGNEKLFF.